This T cell receptor (beta chain) was recorded in a study of blood T cell repertoires in COVID-19. This table comes from immunoSEQ multiplex PCR, and its TCRdb copy is limited to in-frame clones, with some not included. Of 200,000 to 250,000 clones in the sample, over 70% were seen once. Germline V CDR1 and CDR2: MNHEY, SVGAGI. The V end lost 6 bases, the J end lost 1 base, and 12 bases lay between the germline ends. The CDR3 runs to 14 residues. The TCR was taken from a woman in her 30s who had been exposed to COVID-19. Source material: PBMCs or T cells enriched from blood (not recorded which). The J gene is TRBJ1-1, the V gene TRBV6-5; a weak D match, TRBD1 (5 bases). CDR3 in amino acids: CASRAFGGNTEAFF. CDR3 DNA sequence: TGTGCCAGCAGAGCCTTCGGGGGGAACACTGAAGCTTTCTTT.